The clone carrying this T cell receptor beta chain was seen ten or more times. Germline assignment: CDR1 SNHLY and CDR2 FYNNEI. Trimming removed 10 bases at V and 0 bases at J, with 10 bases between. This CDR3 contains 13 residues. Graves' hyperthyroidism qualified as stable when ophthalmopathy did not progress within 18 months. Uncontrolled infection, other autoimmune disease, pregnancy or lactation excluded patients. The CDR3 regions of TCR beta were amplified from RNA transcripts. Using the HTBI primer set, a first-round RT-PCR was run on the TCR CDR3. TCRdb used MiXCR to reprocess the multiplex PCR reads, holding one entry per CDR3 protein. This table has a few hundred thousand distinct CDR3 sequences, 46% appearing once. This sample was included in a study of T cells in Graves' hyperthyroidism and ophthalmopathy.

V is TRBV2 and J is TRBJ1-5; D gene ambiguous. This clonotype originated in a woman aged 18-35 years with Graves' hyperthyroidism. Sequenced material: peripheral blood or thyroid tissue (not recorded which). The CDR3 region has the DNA TGTGCCACCAAGCGTTCTAGCAATCAGCCCCAGCATTTT. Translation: CATKRSSNQPQHF.